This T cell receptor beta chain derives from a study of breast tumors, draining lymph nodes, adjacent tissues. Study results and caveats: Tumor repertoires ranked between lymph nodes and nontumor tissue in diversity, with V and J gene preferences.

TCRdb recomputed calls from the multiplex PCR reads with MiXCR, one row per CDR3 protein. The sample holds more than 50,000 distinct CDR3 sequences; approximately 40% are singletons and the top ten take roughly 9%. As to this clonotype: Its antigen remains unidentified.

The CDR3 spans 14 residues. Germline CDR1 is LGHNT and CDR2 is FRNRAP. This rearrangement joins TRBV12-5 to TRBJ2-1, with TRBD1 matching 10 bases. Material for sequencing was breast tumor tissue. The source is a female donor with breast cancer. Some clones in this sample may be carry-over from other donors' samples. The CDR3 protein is CASSYGQGGNEQFF. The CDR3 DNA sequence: TGTGCCAGCAGTTATGGACAGGGGGGAAATGAGCAGTTCTTC.